The 3 T cell receptor beta chains below come from one sample, sequenced in a study of monozygotic twins with inflammatory bowel disease (dated by TCRdb to between 2018 and 2021). Library generation was performed with 5' RACE. This sample was sequenced with an Illumina HiSeq 2500. TCRdb reprocessed the reads into one record per CDR3 protein sequence, lacking DNA. The table for this sample lists about 380,000 distinct CDR3 sequences. The ten top clones hold around 2.6% of the sample. The sample consisted of blood. The receptors come from a human donor with ulcerative colitis or Crohn's disease, or a healthy co-twin of an affected twin (not recorded which).

The chain combines TRBV30 with TRBJ1-4. CDR1 and CDR2 (germline): GTSNPN, SVGIG (reference sequence). The CDR3 spans 14 residues. CDR3 loop: CAWSAFATNEKLFF.

The J gene is TRBJ2-3, the V gene TRBV7-9; lacking DNA, the TRBD2 call made by TCRdb goes unchecked. Germline lookup yields CDR1 SEHNR and CDR2 FQNEAQ (reference sequence). The CDR3 runs to 15 residues. CDR3 amino acids: CASSPTRARQDTQYF.

J is TRBJ1-1 and V is TRBV5-1; TCRdb's D call of TRBD1 is untestable without DNA. Germline V gene sequence: CDR1 SGHRS, CDR2 YFSETQ. The CDR3 is 14 amino acids. CDR3 sequence: CASSLALGTGEAFF.